This TCR beta chain was recovered during a study of T cell responses to AZD1222 COVID-19 vaccine. Trimming removed 2 bases from V and 2 bases from J; junction bases left unmatched: 7. Per the germline V gene, CDR1 is LGHDT and CDR2 is YNNKEL (reference sequence). The CDR3 runs to 17 residues. The protocol was immunoSEQ multiplex PCR, while the TCRdb copy is restricted to in-frame clones and leaves out a portion. This sample has about 140,000 clones, with 84% found just once. The receptor's source is an adult in good health. This sample comprised peripheral blood, obtained on day 0 of AZD1222 vaccination. The chain joins TRBV3-1 (or the pseudogene TRBV3-2) to TRBJ2-3; 10 bases are a match to TRBD2. The CDR3 nucleotides are TGTGCCAGCAGCCAATTTAGCGGGGGGCCTGACACAGATACGCAGTATTTT. Translated: CASSQFSGGPDTDTQYF.